This T cell receptor (beta chain) was sequenced for a study of CD8 T cell repertoires and HIV-1 epitope variants. Turning to the study itself: T cells were stimulated with Twenty-five Gag and Nef peptides separately.

In the case of this clone: No antigen is known for it.

TCRdb keeps only in-frame clones here, not all; method: immunoSEQ multiplex PCR. The sample holds under 4,000 clones, just under 65% seen once. The sample comprised cultured CD8+ T cells derived from PBMCs. The sequence was collected from a male donor with HIV.

This CDR3 is CASSPSSQASSYEQYF. CDR3 bases: TGTGCCAGCAGTCCATCCTCCCAGGCGAGCTCCTACGAGCAGTACTTC. J is TRBJ2-7 and V is TRBV28, with unresolved D. Germline CDR1 and CDR2: MDHEN and SYDVKM. This CDR3 has 16 residues. The ends were cut back, 5 bases at V and 0 bases at J, with 17 bases in the middle.